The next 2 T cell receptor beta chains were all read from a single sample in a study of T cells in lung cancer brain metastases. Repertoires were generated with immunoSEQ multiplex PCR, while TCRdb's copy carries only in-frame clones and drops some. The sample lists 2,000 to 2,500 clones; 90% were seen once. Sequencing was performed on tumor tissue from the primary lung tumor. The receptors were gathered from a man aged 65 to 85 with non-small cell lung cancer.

The CDR3: CASNFLSGNYNEQFF. CDR3 sequence (DNA): TGTGCCAGCAACTTCCTTAGCGGGAACTACAATGAGCAGTTCTTC. The chain joins TRBV5-8 to TRBJ2-1; 8 bases agree with TRBD2. J was trimmed by 3 bases and V by 6 bases; bases with no gene match: 8. The germline CDR1 and CDR2 sequences are SGHTS and YDEGEE. The CDR3 extends over 15 amino acids.

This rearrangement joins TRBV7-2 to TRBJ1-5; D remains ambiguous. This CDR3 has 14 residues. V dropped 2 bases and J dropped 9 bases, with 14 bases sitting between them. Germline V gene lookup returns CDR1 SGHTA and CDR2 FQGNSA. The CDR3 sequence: CASSLLGAAGPQHF. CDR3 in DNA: TGTGCCAGCAGCTTACTGGGCGCGGCGGGGCCCCAGCATTTT.